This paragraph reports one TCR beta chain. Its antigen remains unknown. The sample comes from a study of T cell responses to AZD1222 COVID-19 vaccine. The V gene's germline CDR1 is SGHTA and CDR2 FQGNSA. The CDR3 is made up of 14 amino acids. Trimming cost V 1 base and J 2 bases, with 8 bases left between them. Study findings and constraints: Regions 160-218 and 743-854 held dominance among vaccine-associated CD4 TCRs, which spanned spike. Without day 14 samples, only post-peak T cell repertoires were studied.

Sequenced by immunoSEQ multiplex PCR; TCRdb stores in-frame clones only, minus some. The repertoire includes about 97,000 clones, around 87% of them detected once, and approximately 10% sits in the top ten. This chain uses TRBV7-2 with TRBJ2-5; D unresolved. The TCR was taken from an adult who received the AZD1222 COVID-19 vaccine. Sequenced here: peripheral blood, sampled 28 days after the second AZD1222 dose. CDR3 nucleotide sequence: TGTGCCAGCAGCTTAGGGGTTCCTCAAGAGACCCAGTACTTC. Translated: CASSLGVPQETQYF.